These 17 T cell receptor beta chains came from one sample sequenced in a study of PD-L1 blockade in urothelial cancer. Time point of the sample: pretreatment peripheral blood. Assay: immunoSEQ multiplex PCR; the TCRdb copy retains only in-frame clones and omits some. The sample shows about 130,000 clones, approximately 84% of them seen only once. This material consisted of PBMCs, taken around atezolizumab (anti-PD-L1) treatment. These receptors were collected from a man between 45 and 60 years old with urothelial cancer.

The rearrangement joins TRBV27 to TRBJ1-2; D is unclear. The CDR3 has 13 residues. CDR1 is MNHEY, CDR2 SMNVEV, per germline (reference sequence). Between the trimmed V and J ends, which lost 8 bases and 3 bases, there was a span of 13 bases. In nucleotides, the CDR3 is TGTGCCAGCGGAAAAGCGGGGTACTATGGCTACACCTTC. Translation gives CASGKAGYYGYTF.

This chain connects TRBV28 to TRBJ2-7; 8 nucleotides match TRBD2. The V gene's germline CDR1 is MDHEN and CDR2 SYDVKM. V shed 6 bases and J 4 bases; nucleotides not matched to a gene: 11. The CDR3 length is 15 residues. CDR3 bases: TGTGCCAGCAGCCCGGGGGGGAAGGGGGTTTACGAGCAGTACTTC. Translating it yields CASSPGGKGVYEQYF.

A remark on this clone: Compared with germline, one end of the junction differs, possibly owing to a read error. The gene calls are TRBV5-4 and TRBJ2-5; 15 positions agree with TRBD2. The CDR3 loop spans 12 amino acids. Germline CDR1 and CDR2: SGHNT and YYREEE (reference sequence). The CDR3: CASSLGTSGGDF. In nucleotides, the CDR3 is TGTGCCAGCAGCTTGGGGACTAGCGGGGGGGACTTC.

This rearrangement joins TRBV6-1 to TRBJ2-1, with no clear D. V shed 7 bases and J shed 9 bases, with 10 bases lying between them. This CDR3 is built from 11 residues. The germline V gene has CDR1 MNHNS and CDR2 SASEGT. This CDR3 reads CASTSLREQFF. Written as DNA, the CDR3 is TGTGCCAGCACCTCCTTGCGTGAGCAGTTCTTC.

The gene calls are TRBV18 and TRBJ1-1; D not resolved. The CDR3 covers 13 residues. Trimming removed 2 bases at V and 0 bases at J, with 4 bases between. Germline CDR1 and CDR2: KGHSH and LQKENI. CDR3 region: CASSPEMNTEAFF. In DNA form, the CDR3 reads TGTGCCAGCTCACCAGAGATGAACACTGAAGCTTTCTTT.

The V gene is TRBV7-9, the J gene TRBJ2-2; 7 bases map to TRBD2. The CDR3 contains 15 residues. Trimming at V came to 5 bases and at J to 3 bases, leaving 6 bases not matched to a gene. Per germline, CDR1 SEHNR and CDR2 FQNEAQ (reference sequence). CDR3 amino acids: CASSPTSSYTGELFF. CDR3 sequence (DNA): TGTGCCAGCAGCCCGACTAGCAGCTACACCGGGGAGCTGTTTTTT.

This clone was seen only once. The V call is TRBV7-9, the J call TRBJ1-4; maybe TRBD1 (5 bases). Germline V lookup: CDR1 SEHNR, CDR2 FQNEAQ (reference sequence). The CDR3 has 16 residues. Trimming pared 5 bases from V and 0 bases from J, leaving 13 bases between. The CDR3 sequence: CASSVTGASTNEKLFF. The CDR3 DNA is TGTGCCAGCAGCGTTACAGGCGCTTCAACTAATGAAAAACTGTTTTTT.

The V call is TRBV28, the J call TRBJ1-5; D not resolved. In germline, CDR1 is MDHEN, CDR2 SYDVKM. This CDR3 is 13 amino acids long. Trimming left V 7 bases short and J 9 bases short, with 16 bases between. The chain's CDR3 is CASTPTQVRPQHF. CDR3 nucleotides: TGTGCCAGCACCCCCACCCAGGTTCGGCCCCAGCATTTT.

This chain joins TRBV6-1 and TRBJ2-5; TRBD2 matches at 10 bases. CDR3 length equals 15 residues. Germline-derived CDR1 and CDR2 are MNHNS and SASEGT. V lost 4 bases and J lost 5; bases outside the gene matches: 7. In DNA, the CDR3 is TGTGCCAGCAGTGGTTCTAGCGGGAGTCATGAGACCCAGTACTTC. Translating gives CASSGSSGSHETQYF.

This clone was seen only once. Written as DNA, the CDR3 is TGTGCCAGTGAAGGCCCTCCCGGAGGCTACGAGCAGTACTTC. Encoded protein: CASEGPPGGYEQYF. The J gene is TRBJ2-7, the V gene TRBV28, with a possible D match to TRBD2 (5 bases). The CDR3 contains 14 residues. The ends were cut back, 9 bases at V and 3 bases at J, with 18 bases in the middle. The germline V gene encodes CDR1 MDHEN and CDR2 SYDVKM.

V is TRBV7-9 and J is TRBJ1-5, with unresolved D. V lost 0 bases and J 5 bases, leaving 5 bases between the germline ends. The CDR3 is made up of 13 amino acids. Per germline, CDR1 SEHNR and CDR2 FQNEAQ (reference sequence). CDR3 in amino acids: CASSLAGDQPQHF. The CDR3 DNA reads TGTGCCAGCAGCTTAGCCGGGGATCAGCCCCAGCATTTT.

J is TRBJ1-5 and V is TRBV7-2; D uncertain. The length of the CDR3 is 16 residues. Germline values: CDR1 SGHTA, CDR2 FQGNSA. The V and J ends lost 5 bases and 0 bases respectively, with 14 bases between them. The CDR3 sequence: CASSEREAYSNQPQHF. CDR3 DNA: TGTGCCAGCAGCGAACGTGAGGCCTATAGCAATCAGCCCCAGCATTTT.

This rearrangement joins TRBV30 to TRBJ2-1, with 9 bases identical to TRBD2. The V and J ends lost 4 bases and 5 bases, in that order; junction bases with no gene match: 6. Germline CDR1 GTSNPN, CDR2 SVGIG (reference sequence). The CDR3 is made up of 14 amino acids. The DNA for the CDR3 is TGTGCCTGGAATTCGCTAGCGGGAAACAATGAGCAGTTCTTC. Translation gives CAWNSLAGNNEQFF. The entire variable domain, with the rest obtained from reference TRBV30 and TRBJ2-1, is as follows: SQTIHQWPATLVQPVGSPLSLECTVEGTSNPNLYWYRQAAGRGLQLLFYSVGIGQISSEVPQNLSASRPQDRQFILSSKKLLLSDSGFYLCAWNSLAGNNEQFFGPGTRLTVL.

The CDR3 nucleotides are TGTGCCAGCAGCTCAGGGACAGCCCTTATGTCCGGGGAGCTGTTTTTT. Translating it yields CASSSGTALMSGELFF. This sequence joins TRBV9 and TRBJ2-2; 7 nucleotides align to TRBD1. Germline CDR1 SGDLS, CDR2 YYNGEE. The CDR3 covers 16 residues. The V gene end was trimmed by 4 bases and the J gene end by 6 bases; junction bases not matched to a gene: 12. Combining the CDR3 with reference TRBV9 and TRBJ2-2 gives the whole variable domain DSGVTQTPKHLITATGQRVTLRCSPRSGDLSVYWYQQSLDQGLQFLIQYYNGEERAKGNILERFSAQQFPDLHSELNLSSLELGDSALYFCASSSGTALMSGELFFGEGSRLTVL.

The chain couples TRBV11-2 to TRBJ2-2; TRBD2 agrees at 7 bases. J was trimmed by 7 bases and V by 3 bases; bases with no gene match: 11. CDR3 length: 16 amino acids. Germline loops: CDR1 SGHAT, CDR2 FQNNGV. The CDR3 sequence: CASSFGSGGSGGELFF. In DNA form, the CDR3 reads TGTGCCAGCAGCTTCGGGTCCGGGGGGTCGGGCGGGGAGCTGTTTTTT.

The chain has TRBV6-1 and TRBJ2-5, with D uncertain. The closer fit of TRBJ2-7 to the DNA end suggests the J call may be wrong. Germline CDR1 is MNHNS and CDR2 is SASEGT. CDR3 length: 12 residues. The CDR3 nucleotides read TGTGCCAGCAGTGATGTCATCTACGAGCAGTACTTC. It yields the protein CASSDVIYEQYF.

J is TRBJ1-3 and V is TRBV7-3; D gene uncertain. Germline CDR1 SGHTA, CDR2 FQGTGA. CDR3 length equals 13 residues. The germline V and J ends were trimmed by 2 bases and 8 bases, with 10 bases remaining between them. This chain's CDR3 is CASSLVPGDTIYF. The CDR3 coding sequence is TGTGCCAGCAGCTTAGTTCCCGGAGACACCATATATTTT.